What follows are 14 T cell receptor beta chains derived from one specimen sequenced in a study of identical twins. TCRdb called the 5' RACE reads again in MiXCR, with one record for every CDR3 protein. The sample contains 650,000 to 750,000 distinct CDR3 sequences, about 20% of which appear only once. These data also formed part of another study, on T cells expressing NK-cell markers.

Sequencing was performed on PBMCs. These receptors all come from a woman younger than 35 in good health.

This clonotype has only a few counts. The rearrangement uses TRBV27 and TRBJ1-2, with a tentative D call TRBD1 (6 bases). CDR3 size: 14 residues. Germline V lookup: CDR1 MNHEY, CDR2 SMNVEV (reference sequence). Trimming took 2 bases from V and 2 from J, leaving 9 bases between them. The DNA of the CDR3 is TGTGCCAGCAGTTTAATGGGGGCCAACTATGGCTACACCTTC. Amino acid sequence: CASSLMGANYGYTF.

This clonotype was observed a handful of times. Written as DNA, the CDR3 is TGTGCCAGCAGTGGGGCCCAGCAGTTCTTC. Its protein is CASSGAQQFF. The chain couples TRBV12-3 or TRBV12-4 to TRBJ2-1, with D tentatively TRBD1 (5 bases). This CDR3 has 10 amino acids. The ends were cut back, 5 bases at V and 11 bases at J, with 7 bases in the middle.

The chain recombines TRBV9 with TRBJ2-5, with 13 bases identical to TRBD2. Trimming took 1 base from V and 5 from J; bases not matched to a gene: 8. CDR1 and CDR2 from the germline V gene are SGDLS and YYNGEE. This CDR3 is built from 17 residues. The CDR3 here is CASSVTSGRAEEETQYF. CDR3 sequence (DNA): TGTGCCAGCAGCGTAACTAGCGGGAGGGCGGAAGAGGAGACCCAGTACTTC.

This clonotype was detected once. The chain links TRBV6-5 to TRBJ2-3, with 10 bases that match TRBD2. CDR3 length: 16 amino acids. In germline, CDR1 is MNHEY, CDR2 SVGAGI. V gave up 4 bases and J gave up 4 bases; unmatched junction bases: 8. The chain's CDR3 is CASSCQGLAVPDTQYF. The CDR3 region has the DNA TGTGCCAGCAGTTGCCAAGGACTAGCGGTTCCAGATACGCAGTATTTT.

This clonotype has at least ten counts. This chain uses TRBV29-1 with TRBJ2-3; 8 bases align to TRBD1. The J segment lost 1 base and the V segment lost 3 bases, leaving 3 bases of the junction unmatched. The CDR3 runs 14 residues. Germline CDR1 SQVTM, CDR2 ANQGSEA. The CDR3 is CSVEGGQGTDTQYF. The CDR3 DNA reads as TGCAGCGTTGAGGGGGGACAGGGCACAGATACGCAGTATTTT.

This chain connects TRBV9 to TRBJ2-7; perhaps TRBD2 as D (5 bases). This CDR3 spans 13 amino acids. Per the germline V gene, CDR1 is SGDLS and CDR2 is YYNGEE. Trimming removed 4 bases from V and 7 bases from J, with 15 bases in between. Here the CDR3 reads CASSSDSAAEQYF. In DNA form, the CDR3 reads TGTGCCAGCAGCTCGGACTCGGCCGCTGAGCAGTACTTC.

The chain links TRBV3-1 to TRBJ2-1; D may correspond to TRBD1 or TRBD2 (6 bases each). The CDR3 length is 16 residues. Germline CDR1 reads LGHDT; CDR2 reads YNNKEL (reference sequence). V was clipped by 1 base and J by 2 bases, with 12 bases between them. The CDR3 sequence is CASSQVDGGTYNEQFF. CDR3 DNA: TGTGCCAGCAGCCAAGTAGACGGGGGCACCTACAATGAGCAGTTCTTC.

The rearrangement links TRBV6-1 to TRBJ1-1; D unresolved. Per the germline V gene, CDR1 is MNHNS and CDR2 is SASEGT. Trimming left V 2 bases short and J 4 bases short, with 11 bases between. This CDR3 has 14 residues. The CDR3 bases are TGTGCCAGCAGTGAACGGACGGTGAGCACTGAAGCTTTCTTT. This codes for CASSERTVSTEAFF.

The chain employs TRBV7-2 and TRBJ1-2; tentative D call: TRBD1 (6 bases). Germline values: CDR1 SGHTA, CDR2 FQGNSA. V gave up 5 bases and J gave up 8 bases, with 15 bases separating them. The CDR3 spans 13 residues. The CDR3 protein is CASSKYGGQGYTF. CDR3 nucleotides: TGTGCCAGCAGCAAATACGGGGGGCAGGGCTACACCTTC.

The gene calls are TRBV6-6 and TRBJ2-7; tentatively, D is TRBD2 (6 bases). This CDR3 spans 13 amino acids. The V end lost 5 bases, the J end lost 4 bases, and 12 bases lay between the germline ends. CDR1 and CDR2 (germline): MNHNY, SVGAGI (reference sequence). The CDR3 is CASSPSGWYEQYF. In nucleotides, the CDR3 is TGTGCCAGCAGTCCAAGCGGGTGGTACGAGCAGTACTTC.

This clonotype was picked up a small number of times. V gene TRBV20-1 combines with J gene TRBJ1-1; maybe TRBD1 (5 bases). This CDR3 has 14 amino acids. Germline CDR1 DFQATT, CDR2 SNEGSKA (reference sequence). V lost 6 bases and J 1 base, leaving 15 bases between the germline ends. CDR3 sequence reads: CSATSGPSNTEAFF. The CDR3 nucleotides are TGCAGTGCAACTTCGGGACCCTCGAACACTGAAGCTTTCTTT.

V gene TRBV10-2 combines with J gene TRBJ2-5; D perhaps matches TRBD1 (6 bases). This CDR3 comprises 13 residues. With 4 bases removed from V and 3 bases from J, the gap between germline ends came to 9 bases. Per germline, CDR1 WSHSY and CDR2 SAAADI. The DNA of the CDR3 is TGCGCCAGCAGTGTGGCAGGGGAAGAGACCCAGTACTTC. Translated: CASSVAGEETQYF.

This clonotype was counted a single time. V is TRBV13 and J is TRBJ2-2; D is perhaps TRBD1 (5 bases). Germline CDR1 is PRHDT and CDR2 is FYEKMQ (reference sequence). With 5 bases removed from V and 4 bases from J, the gap between germline ends came to 14 bases. CDR3 length: 15 amino acids. This CDR3 is CASSPRTTATGELFF. The CDR3 DNA reads TGTGCCAGCAGCCCGCGCACGACAGCCACCGGGGAGCTGTTTTTT.

V and J are TRBV2 and TRBJ2-1, with a weak D call TRBD2 (5 bases). Deletions cut 10 bases from V and 0 bases from J, with 16 bases between. From germline, CDR1 is SNHLY and CDR2 FYNNEI. The CDR3 is 15 amino acids. CDR3 residues: CATETQTSSYNEQFF. The CDR3 DNA sequence: TGTGCCACAGAAACCCAAACTAGCTCCTACAATGAGCAGTTCTTC.